The 7 T cell receptor beta chains below come from one sample, sequenced in a study of T cell responses to AZD1222 COVID-19 vaccine. The method was immunoSEQ multiplex PCR; TCRdb's version includes in-frame clones alone and lacks a portion of them. The profile shows under 130,000 clones, around 94% of them singletons. Sequencing used peripheral blood, obtained on day 0 of AZD1222 vaccination. The receptors derive from an adult in good health.

The rearrangement joins TRBV14 to TRBJ2-1, with TRBD2 identical over 12 bases. CDR1 and CDR2 (germline): SGHDN, FVKESK. The V and J ends lost 4 bases and 7 bases, in that order; junction bases with no gene match: 11. The CDR3 is 17 amino acids. The DNA of the CDR3 is TGTGCCAGCAGCCGGTGGACTAGCGGGACTATGAGTAATGAGCAGTTCTTC. Translation gives CASSRWTSGTMSNEQFF.

The rearrangement uses TRBV29-1 and TRBJ1-5; D unresolved. V lost 4 bases, J lost 3 bases, and 10 bases lay in between. Germline-derived CDR1 and CDR2 are SQVTM and ANQGSEA. CDR3 length equals 13 residues. The CDR3 loop reads CSVAEWANQPQHF. For the CDR3, the DNA is TGCAGCGTTGCGGAGTGGGCCAATCAGCCCCAGCATTTT.

The chain carries TRBV14 and TRBJ2-1; D tentatively reads TRBD1 or TRBD2 (5 bases each). This CDR3 has 13 residues. Deletions cut 1 base from V and 9 bases from J, with 10 bases between. CDR1 and CDR2 (germline): SGHDN, FVKESK. The CDR3 coding sequence is TGTGCCAGCAGCCAAGTGAGGGGCGGTGAGCAGTTCTTC. It encodes CASSQVRGGEQFF.

The gene calls are TRBV6-5 and TRBJ1-5; no firm D call. V gave up 6 bases and J gave up 10 bases, with 10 bases separating them. Germline CDR1 and CDR2: MNHEY and SVGAGI. The CDR3 covers 11 residues. The CDR3 loop reads CASRTRDPQHF. CDR3 nucleotides: TGTGCCAGCAGAACGCGGGATCCCCAGCATTTT.

V gene TRBV28 combines with J gene TRBJ1-2, with 8 bases lining up with TRBD1. Germline CDR1 reads MDHEN; CDR2 reads SYDVKM. The CDR3 loop spans 16 amino acids. V was pared by 4 bases and J by 0 bases, with 7 bases of the junction left unmatched. The CDR3 coding sequence is TGTGCCAGCAGTTCCGGGACAGGAGGTTCTAACTATGGCTACACCTTC. Translating it yields CASSSGTGGSNYGYTF.

This clone was seen just once. The rearrangement links TRBV19 to TRBJ1-5, with TRBD1 identical over 9 bases. Per germline, CDR1 LNHDA and CDR2 SQIVND (reference sequence). V was pared by 3 bases and J by 6 bases, with 9 bases of the junction left unmatched. This CDR3 spans 16 amino acids. The CDR3 region is CASSMVGTGRSQPQHF. In nucleotides, the CDR3 is TGTGCCAGTAGTATGGTCGGGACAGGGAGGAGTCAGCCCCAGCATTTT.

The chain combines TRBV19 with TRBJ2-5; D may be TRBD1 or TRBD2 (6 bases each). Trimming took off 8 bases at V and 4 bases at J, with 17 bases between the two ends. The CDR3 sequence is 14 residues long. Germline V lookup: CDR1 LNHDA, CDR2 SQIVND (reference sequence). The CDR3 bases are TGTGCCAGTTCCCCCCGGGGGCGTGGAGAGACCCAGTACTTC. Translation gives CASSPRGRGETQYF.